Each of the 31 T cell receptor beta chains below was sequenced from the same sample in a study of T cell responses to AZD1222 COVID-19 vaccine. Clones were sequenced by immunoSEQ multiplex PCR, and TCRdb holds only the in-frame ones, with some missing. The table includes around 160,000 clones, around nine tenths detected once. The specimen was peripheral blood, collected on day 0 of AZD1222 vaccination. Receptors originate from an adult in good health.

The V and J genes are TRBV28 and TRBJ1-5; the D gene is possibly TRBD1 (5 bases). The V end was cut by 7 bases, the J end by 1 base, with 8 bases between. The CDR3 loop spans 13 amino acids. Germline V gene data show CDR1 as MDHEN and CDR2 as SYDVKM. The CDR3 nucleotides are TGTGCCAGCATCAGGGACAGCAATCAGCCCCAGCATTTT. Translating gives CASIRDSNQPQHF. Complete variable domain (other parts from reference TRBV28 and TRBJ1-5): DVKVTQSSRYLVKRTGEKVFLECVQDMDHENMFWYRQDPGLGLRLIYFSYDVKMKEKGDIPEGYSVSREKKERFSLILESASTNQTSMYLCASIRDSNQPQHFGDGTRLSIL.

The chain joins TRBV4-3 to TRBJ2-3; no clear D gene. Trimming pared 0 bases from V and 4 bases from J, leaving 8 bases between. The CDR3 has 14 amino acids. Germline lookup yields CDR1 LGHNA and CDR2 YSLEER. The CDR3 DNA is TGCGCCAGCAGCCAAGACCGCGGCGCAGATACGCAGTATTTT. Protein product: CASSQDRGADTQYF.

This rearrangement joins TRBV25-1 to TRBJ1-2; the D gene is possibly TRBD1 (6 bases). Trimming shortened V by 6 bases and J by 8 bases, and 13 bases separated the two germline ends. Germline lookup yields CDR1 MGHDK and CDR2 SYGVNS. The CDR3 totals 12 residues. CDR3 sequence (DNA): TGTGCCAGCAGACAGGGCTTGGAGGGCTACACCTTC. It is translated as CASRQGLEGYTF.

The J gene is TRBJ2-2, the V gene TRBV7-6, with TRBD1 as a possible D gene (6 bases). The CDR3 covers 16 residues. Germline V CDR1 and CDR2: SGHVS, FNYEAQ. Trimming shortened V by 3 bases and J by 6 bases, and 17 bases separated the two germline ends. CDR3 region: CASSFTTTGSAGELFF. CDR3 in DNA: TGTGCCAGCAGCTTCACCACCACAGGGTCGGCCGGGGAGCTGTTTTTT.

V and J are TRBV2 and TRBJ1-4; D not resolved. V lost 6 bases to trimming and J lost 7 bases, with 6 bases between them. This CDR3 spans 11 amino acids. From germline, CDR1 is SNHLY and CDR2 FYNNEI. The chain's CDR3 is CASRVAEKLFF. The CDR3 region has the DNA TGTGCCAGCAGGGTTGCTGAAAAACTGTTTTTT.

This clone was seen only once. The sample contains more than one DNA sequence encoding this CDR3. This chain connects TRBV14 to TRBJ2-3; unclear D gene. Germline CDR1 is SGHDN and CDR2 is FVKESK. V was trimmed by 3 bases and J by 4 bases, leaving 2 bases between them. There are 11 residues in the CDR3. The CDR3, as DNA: TGTGCCAGCAGCCAGGCAGATACGCAGTATTTT. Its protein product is CASSQADTQYF.

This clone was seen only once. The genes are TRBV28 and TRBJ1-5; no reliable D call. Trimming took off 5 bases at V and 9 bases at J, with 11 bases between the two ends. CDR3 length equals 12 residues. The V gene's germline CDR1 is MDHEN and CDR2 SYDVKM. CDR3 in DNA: TGTGCCAGCAGTGCCGCGACGGGGCCCCAGCATTTT. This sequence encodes CASSAATGPQHF.

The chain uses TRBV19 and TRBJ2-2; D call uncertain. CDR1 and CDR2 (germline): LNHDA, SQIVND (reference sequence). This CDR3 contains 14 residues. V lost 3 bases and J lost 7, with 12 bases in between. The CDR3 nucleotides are TGTGCCAGTAGTATCCATACCTCGGGCGGGGAGCTGTTTTTT. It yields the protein CASSIHTSGGELFF.

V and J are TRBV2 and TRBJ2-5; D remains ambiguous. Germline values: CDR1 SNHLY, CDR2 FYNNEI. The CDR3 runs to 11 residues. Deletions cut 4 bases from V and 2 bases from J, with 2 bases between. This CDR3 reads CASSGQETQYF. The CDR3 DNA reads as TGTGCCAGCAGTGGGCAAGAGACCCAGTACTTC.

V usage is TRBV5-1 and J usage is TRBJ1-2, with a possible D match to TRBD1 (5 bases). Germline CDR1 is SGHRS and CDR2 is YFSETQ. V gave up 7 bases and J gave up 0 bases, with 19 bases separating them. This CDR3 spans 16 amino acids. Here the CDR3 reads CASRADWGTANYGYTF. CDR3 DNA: TGCGCCAGCCGAGCCGATTGGGGCACAGCTAACTATGGCTACACCTTC.

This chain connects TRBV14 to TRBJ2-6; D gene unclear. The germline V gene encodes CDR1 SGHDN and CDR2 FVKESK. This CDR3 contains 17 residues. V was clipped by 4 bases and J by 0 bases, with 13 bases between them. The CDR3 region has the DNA TGTGCCAGCAGCCCTCCTGTTAACCTCTCTGGGGCCAACGTCCTGACTTTC. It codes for CASSPPVNLSGANVLTF.

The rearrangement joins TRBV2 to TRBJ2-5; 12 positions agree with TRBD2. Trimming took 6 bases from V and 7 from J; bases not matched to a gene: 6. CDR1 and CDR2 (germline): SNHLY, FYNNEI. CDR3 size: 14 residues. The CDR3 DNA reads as TGTGCCAGCAGCGCGGTACTAGCGGGGGGGACCCAGTACTTC. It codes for CASSAVLAGGTQYF.

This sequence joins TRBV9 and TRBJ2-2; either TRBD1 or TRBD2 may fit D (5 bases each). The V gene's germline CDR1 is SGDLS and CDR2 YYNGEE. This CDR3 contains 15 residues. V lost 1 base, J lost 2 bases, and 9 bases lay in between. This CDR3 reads CASSVTGTNTGELFF. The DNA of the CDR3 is TGTGCCAGCAGCGTAACCGGGACCAACACCGGGGAGCTGTTTTTT.

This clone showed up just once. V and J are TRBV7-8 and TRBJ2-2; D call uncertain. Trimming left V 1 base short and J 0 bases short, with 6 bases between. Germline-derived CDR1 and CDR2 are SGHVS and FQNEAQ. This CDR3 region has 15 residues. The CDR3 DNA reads TGTGCCAGCAGCTTAGGGCGCACGAACACCGGGGAGCTGTTTTTT. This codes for CASSLGRTNTGELFF.

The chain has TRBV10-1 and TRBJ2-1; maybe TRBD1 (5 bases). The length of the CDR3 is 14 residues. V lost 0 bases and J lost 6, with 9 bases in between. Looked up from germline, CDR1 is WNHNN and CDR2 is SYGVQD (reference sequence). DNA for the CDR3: TGCGCCAGCAGTGAGTCGGGCAGGGTCAATGAGCAGTTCTTC. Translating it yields CASSESGRVNEQFF.

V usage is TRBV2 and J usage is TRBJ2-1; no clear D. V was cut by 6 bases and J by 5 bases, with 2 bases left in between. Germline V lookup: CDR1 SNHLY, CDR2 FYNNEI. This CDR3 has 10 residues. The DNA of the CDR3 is TGTGCCAGCAGAAACAATGAGCAGTTCTTC. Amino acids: CASRNNEQFF.

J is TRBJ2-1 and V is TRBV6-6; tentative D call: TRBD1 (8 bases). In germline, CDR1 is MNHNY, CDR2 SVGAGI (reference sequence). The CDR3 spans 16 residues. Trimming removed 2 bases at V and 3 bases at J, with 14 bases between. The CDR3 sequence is CASSYATGGDYNEQFF. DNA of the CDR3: TGTGCCAGCAGTTACGCCACAGGGGGGGACTACAATGAGCAGTTCTTC.

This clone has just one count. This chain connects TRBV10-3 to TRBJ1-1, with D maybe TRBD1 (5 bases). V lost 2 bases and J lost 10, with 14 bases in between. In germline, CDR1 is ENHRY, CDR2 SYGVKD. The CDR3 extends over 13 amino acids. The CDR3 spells CAISEVSVGTAFF. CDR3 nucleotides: TGTGCCATCAGTGAGGTCTCGGTAGGGACAGCTTTCTTT.

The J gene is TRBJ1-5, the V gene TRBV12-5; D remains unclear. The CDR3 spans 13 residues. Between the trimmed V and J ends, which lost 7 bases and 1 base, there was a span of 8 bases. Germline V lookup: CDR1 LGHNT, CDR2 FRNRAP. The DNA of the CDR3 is TGTGCTAGTGCCTTGGAAAGCAATCAGCCCCAGCATTTT. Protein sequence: CASALESNQPQHF.

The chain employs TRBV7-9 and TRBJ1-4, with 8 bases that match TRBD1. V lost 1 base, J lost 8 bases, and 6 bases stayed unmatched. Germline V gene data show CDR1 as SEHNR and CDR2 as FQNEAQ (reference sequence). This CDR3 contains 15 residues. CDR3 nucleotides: TGTGCCAGCAGCTTAGGCCAGGGGGCGGACGAAAAACTGTTTTTT. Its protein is CASSLGQGADEKLFF.

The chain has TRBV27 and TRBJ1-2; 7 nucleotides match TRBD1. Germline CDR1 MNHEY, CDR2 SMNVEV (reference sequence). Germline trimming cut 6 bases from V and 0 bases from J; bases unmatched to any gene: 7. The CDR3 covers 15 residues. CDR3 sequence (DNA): TGTGCCAGCAGACTGGCCGGGACAGCTAACTATGGCTACACCTTC. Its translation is CASRLAGTANYGYTF.

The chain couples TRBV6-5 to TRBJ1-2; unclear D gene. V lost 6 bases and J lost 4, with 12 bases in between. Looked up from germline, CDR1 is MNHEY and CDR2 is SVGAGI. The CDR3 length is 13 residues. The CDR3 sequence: CASRKQTIYGYTF. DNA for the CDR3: TGTGCCAGCAGAAAACAGACGATCTATGGCTACACCTTC.

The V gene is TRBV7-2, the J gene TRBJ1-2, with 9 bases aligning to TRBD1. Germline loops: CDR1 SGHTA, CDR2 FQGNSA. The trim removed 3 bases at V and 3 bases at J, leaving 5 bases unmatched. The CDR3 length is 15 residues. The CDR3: CASSLATGGYYGYTF. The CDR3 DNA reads TGTGCCAGCAGCTTGGCGACAGGGGGATACTATGGCTACACCTTC.

CDR3 loop: CASSYWDRIKTQYF. The CDR3 DNA reads as TGTGCCAGCAGCTATTGGGACAGGATAAAGACCCAGTACTTC. The chain uses TRBV5-6 and TRBJ2-5; 8 nucleotides line up with TRBD1. Germline lookup yields CDR1 SGHDT and CDR2 YYEEEE. CDR3 length equals 14 residues. V shed 3 bases, J shed 6 bases, and the junction held 7 bases outside the gene matches. Supplemented by reference TRBV5-6 and TRBJ2-5, the full variable domain reads DAGVTQSPTHLIKTRGQQVTLRCSPKSGHDTVSWYQQALGQGPQFIFQYYEEEERQRGNFPDRFSGHQFPNYSSELNVNALLLGDSALYLCASSYWDRIKTQYFGPGTRLLVL.

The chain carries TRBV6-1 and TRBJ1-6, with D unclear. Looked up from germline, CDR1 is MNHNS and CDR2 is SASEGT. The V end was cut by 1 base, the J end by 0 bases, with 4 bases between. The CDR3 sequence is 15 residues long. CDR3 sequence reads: CASSEVGSYNSPLHF. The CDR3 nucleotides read TGTGCCAGCAGTGAAGTAGGCTCCTATAATTCACCCCTCCACTTT.

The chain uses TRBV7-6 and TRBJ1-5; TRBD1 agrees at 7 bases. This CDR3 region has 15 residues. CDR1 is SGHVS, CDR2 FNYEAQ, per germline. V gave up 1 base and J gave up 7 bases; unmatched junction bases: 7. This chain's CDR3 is CASSLGVTGAQPQHF. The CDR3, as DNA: TGTGCCAGCAGCTTAGGGGTAACAGGGGCGCAGCCCCAGCATTTT.

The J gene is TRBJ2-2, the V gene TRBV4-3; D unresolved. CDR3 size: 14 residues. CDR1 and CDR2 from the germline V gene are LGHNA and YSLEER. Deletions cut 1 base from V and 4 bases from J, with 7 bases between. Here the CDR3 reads CASSQVWSTGELFF. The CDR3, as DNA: TGCGCCAGCAGCCAAGTATGGAGCACCGGGGAGCTGTTTTTT.

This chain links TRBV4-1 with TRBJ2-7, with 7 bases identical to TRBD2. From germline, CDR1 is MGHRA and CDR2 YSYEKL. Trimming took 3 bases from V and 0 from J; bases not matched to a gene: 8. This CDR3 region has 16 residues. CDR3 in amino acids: CASSQARGENSYEQYF. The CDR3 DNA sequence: TGCGCCAGCAGCCAGGCTCGGGGGGAGAACTCCTACGAGCAGTACTTC.

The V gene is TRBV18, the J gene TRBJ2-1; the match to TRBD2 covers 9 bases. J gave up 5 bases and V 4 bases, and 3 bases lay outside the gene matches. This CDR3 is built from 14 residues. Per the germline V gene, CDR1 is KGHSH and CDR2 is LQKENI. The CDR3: CASSQGLANNEQFF. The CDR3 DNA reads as TGTGCCAGCTCACAAGGACTAGCGAACAATGAGCAGTTCTTC.

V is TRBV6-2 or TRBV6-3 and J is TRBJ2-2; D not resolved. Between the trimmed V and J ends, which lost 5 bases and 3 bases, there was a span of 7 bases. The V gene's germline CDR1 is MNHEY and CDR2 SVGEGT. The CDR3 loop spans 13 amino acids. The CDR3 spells CASSRTDTGELFF. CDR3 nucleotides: TGTGCCAGCAGTCGGACGGACACCGGGGAGCTGTTTTTT.

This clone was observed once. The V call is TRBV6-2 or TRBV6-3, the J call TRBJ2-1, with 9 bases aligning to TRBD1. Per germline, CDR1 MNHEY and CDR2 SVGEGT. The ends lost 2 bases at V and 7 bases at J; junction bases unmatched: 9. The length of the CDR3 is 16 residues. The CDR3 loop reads CASSYQGQGGRNEQFF. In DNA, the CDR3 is TGTGCCAGCAGTTACCAGGGACAGGGAGGGCGGAATGAGCAGTTCTTC.